This T cell receptor (beta chain) was sequenced in a study of technical replicates of blood from a handful of donors. This clone was counted once. V lost 5 bases, J lost 3 bases, and 9 bases stayed unmatched. Germline V gives CDR1 PRHDT, CDR2 FYEKMQ (reference sequence). The length of the CDR3 is 16 residues. Generated by immunoSEQ multiplex PCR, the TCRdb table keeps only in-frame clones and is missing some. The repertoire holds some 66,000 clones, with 98% as singletons. The genes are TRBV13 and TRBJ2-3; 9 positions agree with TRBD2. The sequenced sample was T cells isolated from PBMCs. The receptor comes from a human donor in good health. CDR3 amino acids: CASSPASGRSTDTQYF. The CDR3 DNA reads as TGTGCCAGCAGCCCGGCAAGCGGGAGGTCTACAGATACGCAGTATTTT.